What follows are 23 T cell receptor beta chains derived from one specimen sequenced in a study of OX40 agonist ivuxolimab in advanced cancers. The protocol was immunoSEQ multiplex PCR, while the TCRdb copy is restricted to in-frame clones and leaves out a portion. The table records roughly 79,000 clones, roughly nine tenths of them present only once. The sample in question was CD4+ or CD8+ T cells sorted from blood, obtained in a trial of the OX40 agonist ivuxolimab. The receptors stem from an adult with an advanced solid tumor such as melanoma, head and neck, liver or kidney cancer.

J is TRBJ2-7 and V is TRBV6-6, with 9 bases that match TRBD2. CDR3 length equals 14 residues. V was clipped by 3 bases and J by 5 bases; unmatched bases: 5. Germline lookup yields CDR1 MNHNY and CDR2 SVGAGI (reference sequence). The CDR3, as DNA: TGTGCCAGCAGTTATAGCGGGAGTTCCCACGAGCAGTACTTC. This codes for CASSYSGSSHEQYF.

The chain joins TRBV30 to TRBJ2-4, with a weak D call TRBD2 (6 bases). This CDR3 is 12 amino acids long. Germline V lookup: CDR1 GTSNPN, CDR2 SVGIG (reference sequence). The ends were cut back, 4 bases at V and 6 bases at J, with 10 bases in the middle. CDR3 sequence: CAWMASVNIQYF. Written as DNA, the CDR3 is TGTGCCTGGATGGCTAGCGTAAACATTCAGTACTTC.

The chain combines TRBV11-2 with TRBJ2-2; no firm D call. Germline V lookup: CDR1 SGHAT, CDR2 FQNNGV. V dropped 3 bases and J dropped 7 bases, with 9 bases sitting between them. The CDR3 runs 13 residues. CDR3 region: CASSFVSGGELFF. The CDR3 region has the DNA TGTGCCAGCAGCTTTGTTTCAGGCGGGGAGCTGTTTTTT.

This clone was recorded a few times. The rearrangement uses TRBV2 and TRBJ1-2; no reliable D call. CDR3 length equals 12 residues. Trimming removed 4 bases from V and 4 bases from J, with 7 bases in between. CDR1 is SNHLY, CDR2 FYNNEI, per germline. Written as DNA, the CDR3 is TGTGCCAGCAGTGGGGCAGGCTATGGCTACACCTTC. This encodes CASSGAGYGYTF.

The chain links TRBV27 to TRBJ2-3, with TRBD2 identical over 13 bases. With 3 bases clipped from V and 6 bases from J, the junction kept 9 bases outside the gene matches. The V gene's germline CDR1 is MNHEY and CDR2 SMNVEV (reference sequence). The CDR3 is made up of 17 amino acids. The CDR3 DNA reads TGTGCCAGCAGTTTTACGGGGGGACTAGCGGGATCGGATACGCAGTATTTT. It specifies CASSFTGGLAGSDTQYF.

The V call is TRBV20-1, the J call TRBJ2-3, with D unresolved. CDR3 size: 10 residues. CDR1 and CDR2 from the germline V gene are DFQATT and SNEGSKA (reference sequence). V was cut by 3 bases and J by 2 bases, with 0 bases left in between. The CDR3 spells CSASTDTQYF. As DNA, the CDR3 is TGCAGTGCTAGCACAGATACGCAGTATTTT.

This clone was observed a single time. The rearrangement links TRBV28 to TRBJ2-5, with 8 bases that match TRBD2. Trimming at V came to 7 bases and at J to 5 bases, leaving 6 bases not matched to a gene. This CDR3 has 13 amino acids. CDR1 MDHEN and CDR2 SYDVKM come from the germline V gene. CDR3 DNA sequence: TGTGCCAGCATAGCGGGACATGTCGAGACCCAGTACTTC. It is translated as CASIAGHVETQYF.

The gene calls are TRBV5-1 and TRBJ2-7; D unclear. V was cut by 4 bases and J by 4 bases, with 12 bases left in between. This CDR3 is 13 amino acids long. The germline gives CDR1 SGHRS, CDR2 YFSETQ. The CDR3 nucleotides are TGCGCCAGCAGCCAGACATCGCTTTACGAGCAGTACTTC. Translating it yields CASSQTSLYEQYF.

The rearrangement uses TRBV19 and TRBJ2-7, with D possibly matching TRBD1 (5 bases). The V end lost 3 bases, the J end lost 2 bases, and 14 bases lay between the germline ends. Per the germline V gene, CDR1 is LNHDA and CDR2 is SQIVND (reference sequence). The CDR3 loop spans 15 amino acids. The CDR3 region is CASSISRALTYEQYF. As DNA, the CDR3 is TGTGCCAGTAGTATTAGCAGGGCTCTTACCTACGAGCAGTACTTC.

The J gene is TRBJ1-2, the V gene TRBV28, with D uncertain. V lost 3 bases to trimming and J lost 0 bases, with 8 bases between them. The germline CDR1 and CDR2 sequences are MDHEN and SYDVKM. This CDR3 is 14 amino acids long. CDR3 DNA sequence: TGTGCCAGCAGTTTTGGAATTACTAACTATGGCTACACCTTC. This encodes CASSFGITNYGYTF.

The chain employs TRBV11-2 and TRBJ2-3, with D uncertain. The V end lost 0 bases, the J end lost 0 bases, and 7 bases lay between the germline ends. This CDR3 has 15 amino acids. Germline V gene lookup returns CDR1 SGHAT and CDR2 FQNNGV. CDR3 nucleotide sequence: TGTGCCAGCAGCTTAGATCCGGATAGCACAGATACGCAGTATTTT. Translating it yields CASSLDPDSTDTQYF.

The genes are TRBV7-9 and TRBJ1-3, with a tentative D call TRBD1 (5 bases). V was trimmed by 10 bases and J by 4 bases, leaving 20 bases between them. CDR1 and CDR2 (germline): SEHNR, FQNEAQ (reference sequence). This CDR3 is built from 15 residues. CDR3 nucleotide sequence: TGTGCCACCGTTTTTAGCGGGGGGAAAGGAAACACCATATATTTT. It codes for CATVFSGGKGNTIYF.

The chain combines TRBV10-3 with TRBJ1-1; 7 nucleotides align to TRBD1. The CDR3 loop spans 15 amino acids. Germline V lookup: CDR1 ENHRY, CDR2 SYGVKD. J was trimmed by 2 bases and V by 3 bases; bases with no gene match: 6. The CDR3 region has the DNA TGTGCCATCAGTGAAAGGACAGGCCAAAACACTGAAGCTTTCTTT. This translates into CAISERTGQNTEAFF.

The chain carries TRBV30 and TRBJ2-2; 9 bases map to TRBD2. CDR3 length: 14 residues. V shed 4 bases and J 4 bases; nucleotides not matched to a gene: 4. Germline CDR1 GTSNPN, CDR2 SVGIG (reference sequence). This CDR3 is CAWNLAGTTGELFF. DNA of the CDR3: TGTGCCTGGAACCTAGCGGGGACCACCGGGGAGCTGTTTTTT. Full variable domain (rest looked up from reference TRBV30 and TRBJ2-2): SQTIHQWPATLVQPVGSPLSLECTVEGTSNPNLYWYRQAAGRGLQLLFYSVGIGQISSEVPQNLSASRPQDRQFILSSKKLLLSDSGFYLCAWNLAGTTGELFFGEGSRLTVL.

V usage is TRBV7-8 and J usage is TRBJ1-2, with 8 bases that match TRBD1. Germline trimming cut 5 bases from V and 4 bases from J; bases unmatched to any gene: 9. Germline V gene data show CDR1 as SGHVS and CDR2 as FQNEAQ. The CDR3 spans 15 residues. DNA for the CDR3: TGTGCCAGCAGCCCTAAGACCGGACAGGGCTATGGCTACACCTTC. It yields the protein CASSPKTGQGYGYTF. The full variable domain, rest sourced from reference TRBV7-8 and TRBJ1-2, is GAGVSQSPRYKVAKRGQDVALRCDPISGHVSLFWYQQALGQGPEFLTYFQNEAQLDKSGLPSDRFFAERPEGSVSTLKIQRTQQEDSAVYLCASSPKTGQGYGYTFGSGTRLTVV.

The V and J genes are TRBV10-3 and TRBJ2-5; the match to TRBD2 covers 9 bases. Germline V gene sequence: CDR1 ENHRY, CDR2 SYGVKD. The trim removed 10 bases at V and 4 bases at J, leaving 10 bases unmatched. This CDR3 is built from 14 residues. In DNA form, the CDR3 reads TGTGCCACCTTAGCGGGAGTAATGACAGAGACCCAGTACTTC. Encoded protein: CATLAGVMTETQYF.

The rearrangement links TRBV29-1 to TRBJ2-1; unclear D gene. Looked up from germline, CDR1 is SQVTM and CDR2 is ANQGSEA. V shed 4 bases and J shed 3 bases, with 7 bases lying between them. This CDR3 has 12 residues. CDR3 in amino acids: CSVAADYNEQFF. The CDR3 DNA sequence: TGCAGCGTTGCGGCGGACTACAATGAGCAGTTCTTC.

The rearrangement uses TRBV18 and TRBJ1-5, with 10 bases fitting TRBD1. The CDR3 is 14 residues long. Losses at the gene ends were 6 bases for V and 2 bases for J; bases not matched to a gene: 1. CDR1 KGHSH and CDR2 LQKENI come from the germline V gene. The CDR3 DNA is TGTGCCAGCTCCGGACAGGGGGGCAATCAGCCCCAGCATTTT. Encoded protein: CASSGQGGNQPQHF.

The rearrangement joins TRBV27 to TRBJ2-7, with 10 bases lining up with TRBD1. Trimming removed 7 bases from V and 5 bases from J; junction bases left unmatched: 5. Germline V CDR1 and CDR2: MNHEY, SMNVEV (reference sequence). CDR3 length equals 13 residues. CDR3 sequence reads: CASIPTGGHEQYF. The CDR3, as DNA: TGTGCCAGCATCCCGACAGGGGGCCACGAGCAGTACTTC.

The chain links TRBV5-5 to TRBJ1-1; D not certain. The CDR3 loop spans 14 amino acids. Germline CDR1 SGHKS, CDR2 YYEKEE (reference sequence). V dropped 0 bases and J dropped 1 base, with 7 bases sitting between them. In DNA form, the CDR3 reads TGTGCCAGCAGCTTGGAGCCGCGGAACACTGAAGCTTTCTTT. Its translation: CASSLEPRNTEAFF.

The chain carries TRBV7-2 and TRBJ2-5, with 7 nucleotides matching TRBD2. Trimming took 2 bases from V and 4 from J; bases not matched to a gene: 4. Germline V gives CDR1 SGHTA, CDR2 FQGNSA. The CDR3 sequence is 14 residues long. The CDR3 region has the DNA TGTGCCAGCAGCTTAATAGCGGGCGGAGAGACCCAGTACTTC. Amino acids: CASSLIAGGETQYF. The whole variable domain, remainder taken from reference TRBV7-2 and TRBJ2-5, is GAGVSQSPSNKVTEKGKDVELRCDPISGHTALYWYRQSLGQGLEFLIYFQGNSAPDKSGLPSDRFSAERTGGSVSTLTIQRTQQEDSAVYLCASSLIAGGETQYFGPGTRLLVL.

The chain couples TRBV5-4 to TRBJ2-5; D is perhaps TRBD1 (5 bases). V gave up 4 bases and J gave up 0 bases, with 16 bases separating them. Per germline, CDR1 SGHNT and CDR2 YYREEE (reference sequence). The CDR3 is 16 residues long. The CDR3 coding sequence is TGTGCCAGCAGCGCTAGACAGACCCCGTACCAAGAGACCCAGTACTTC. It yields the protein CASSARQTPYQETQYF.

V and J are TRBV6-1 and TRBJ1-3, with D perhaps matching TRBD1 (5 bases). CDR1 is MNHNS, CDR2 SASEGT, per germline. The germline V and J ends were trimmed by 2 bases and 0 bases, with 8 bases remaining between them. The CDR3 totals 15 residues. CDR3 protein: CASSEQRGSGNTIYF. In nucleotides, the CDR3 is TGTGCCAGCAGTGAACAGAGGGGCTCTGGAAACACCATATATTTT.